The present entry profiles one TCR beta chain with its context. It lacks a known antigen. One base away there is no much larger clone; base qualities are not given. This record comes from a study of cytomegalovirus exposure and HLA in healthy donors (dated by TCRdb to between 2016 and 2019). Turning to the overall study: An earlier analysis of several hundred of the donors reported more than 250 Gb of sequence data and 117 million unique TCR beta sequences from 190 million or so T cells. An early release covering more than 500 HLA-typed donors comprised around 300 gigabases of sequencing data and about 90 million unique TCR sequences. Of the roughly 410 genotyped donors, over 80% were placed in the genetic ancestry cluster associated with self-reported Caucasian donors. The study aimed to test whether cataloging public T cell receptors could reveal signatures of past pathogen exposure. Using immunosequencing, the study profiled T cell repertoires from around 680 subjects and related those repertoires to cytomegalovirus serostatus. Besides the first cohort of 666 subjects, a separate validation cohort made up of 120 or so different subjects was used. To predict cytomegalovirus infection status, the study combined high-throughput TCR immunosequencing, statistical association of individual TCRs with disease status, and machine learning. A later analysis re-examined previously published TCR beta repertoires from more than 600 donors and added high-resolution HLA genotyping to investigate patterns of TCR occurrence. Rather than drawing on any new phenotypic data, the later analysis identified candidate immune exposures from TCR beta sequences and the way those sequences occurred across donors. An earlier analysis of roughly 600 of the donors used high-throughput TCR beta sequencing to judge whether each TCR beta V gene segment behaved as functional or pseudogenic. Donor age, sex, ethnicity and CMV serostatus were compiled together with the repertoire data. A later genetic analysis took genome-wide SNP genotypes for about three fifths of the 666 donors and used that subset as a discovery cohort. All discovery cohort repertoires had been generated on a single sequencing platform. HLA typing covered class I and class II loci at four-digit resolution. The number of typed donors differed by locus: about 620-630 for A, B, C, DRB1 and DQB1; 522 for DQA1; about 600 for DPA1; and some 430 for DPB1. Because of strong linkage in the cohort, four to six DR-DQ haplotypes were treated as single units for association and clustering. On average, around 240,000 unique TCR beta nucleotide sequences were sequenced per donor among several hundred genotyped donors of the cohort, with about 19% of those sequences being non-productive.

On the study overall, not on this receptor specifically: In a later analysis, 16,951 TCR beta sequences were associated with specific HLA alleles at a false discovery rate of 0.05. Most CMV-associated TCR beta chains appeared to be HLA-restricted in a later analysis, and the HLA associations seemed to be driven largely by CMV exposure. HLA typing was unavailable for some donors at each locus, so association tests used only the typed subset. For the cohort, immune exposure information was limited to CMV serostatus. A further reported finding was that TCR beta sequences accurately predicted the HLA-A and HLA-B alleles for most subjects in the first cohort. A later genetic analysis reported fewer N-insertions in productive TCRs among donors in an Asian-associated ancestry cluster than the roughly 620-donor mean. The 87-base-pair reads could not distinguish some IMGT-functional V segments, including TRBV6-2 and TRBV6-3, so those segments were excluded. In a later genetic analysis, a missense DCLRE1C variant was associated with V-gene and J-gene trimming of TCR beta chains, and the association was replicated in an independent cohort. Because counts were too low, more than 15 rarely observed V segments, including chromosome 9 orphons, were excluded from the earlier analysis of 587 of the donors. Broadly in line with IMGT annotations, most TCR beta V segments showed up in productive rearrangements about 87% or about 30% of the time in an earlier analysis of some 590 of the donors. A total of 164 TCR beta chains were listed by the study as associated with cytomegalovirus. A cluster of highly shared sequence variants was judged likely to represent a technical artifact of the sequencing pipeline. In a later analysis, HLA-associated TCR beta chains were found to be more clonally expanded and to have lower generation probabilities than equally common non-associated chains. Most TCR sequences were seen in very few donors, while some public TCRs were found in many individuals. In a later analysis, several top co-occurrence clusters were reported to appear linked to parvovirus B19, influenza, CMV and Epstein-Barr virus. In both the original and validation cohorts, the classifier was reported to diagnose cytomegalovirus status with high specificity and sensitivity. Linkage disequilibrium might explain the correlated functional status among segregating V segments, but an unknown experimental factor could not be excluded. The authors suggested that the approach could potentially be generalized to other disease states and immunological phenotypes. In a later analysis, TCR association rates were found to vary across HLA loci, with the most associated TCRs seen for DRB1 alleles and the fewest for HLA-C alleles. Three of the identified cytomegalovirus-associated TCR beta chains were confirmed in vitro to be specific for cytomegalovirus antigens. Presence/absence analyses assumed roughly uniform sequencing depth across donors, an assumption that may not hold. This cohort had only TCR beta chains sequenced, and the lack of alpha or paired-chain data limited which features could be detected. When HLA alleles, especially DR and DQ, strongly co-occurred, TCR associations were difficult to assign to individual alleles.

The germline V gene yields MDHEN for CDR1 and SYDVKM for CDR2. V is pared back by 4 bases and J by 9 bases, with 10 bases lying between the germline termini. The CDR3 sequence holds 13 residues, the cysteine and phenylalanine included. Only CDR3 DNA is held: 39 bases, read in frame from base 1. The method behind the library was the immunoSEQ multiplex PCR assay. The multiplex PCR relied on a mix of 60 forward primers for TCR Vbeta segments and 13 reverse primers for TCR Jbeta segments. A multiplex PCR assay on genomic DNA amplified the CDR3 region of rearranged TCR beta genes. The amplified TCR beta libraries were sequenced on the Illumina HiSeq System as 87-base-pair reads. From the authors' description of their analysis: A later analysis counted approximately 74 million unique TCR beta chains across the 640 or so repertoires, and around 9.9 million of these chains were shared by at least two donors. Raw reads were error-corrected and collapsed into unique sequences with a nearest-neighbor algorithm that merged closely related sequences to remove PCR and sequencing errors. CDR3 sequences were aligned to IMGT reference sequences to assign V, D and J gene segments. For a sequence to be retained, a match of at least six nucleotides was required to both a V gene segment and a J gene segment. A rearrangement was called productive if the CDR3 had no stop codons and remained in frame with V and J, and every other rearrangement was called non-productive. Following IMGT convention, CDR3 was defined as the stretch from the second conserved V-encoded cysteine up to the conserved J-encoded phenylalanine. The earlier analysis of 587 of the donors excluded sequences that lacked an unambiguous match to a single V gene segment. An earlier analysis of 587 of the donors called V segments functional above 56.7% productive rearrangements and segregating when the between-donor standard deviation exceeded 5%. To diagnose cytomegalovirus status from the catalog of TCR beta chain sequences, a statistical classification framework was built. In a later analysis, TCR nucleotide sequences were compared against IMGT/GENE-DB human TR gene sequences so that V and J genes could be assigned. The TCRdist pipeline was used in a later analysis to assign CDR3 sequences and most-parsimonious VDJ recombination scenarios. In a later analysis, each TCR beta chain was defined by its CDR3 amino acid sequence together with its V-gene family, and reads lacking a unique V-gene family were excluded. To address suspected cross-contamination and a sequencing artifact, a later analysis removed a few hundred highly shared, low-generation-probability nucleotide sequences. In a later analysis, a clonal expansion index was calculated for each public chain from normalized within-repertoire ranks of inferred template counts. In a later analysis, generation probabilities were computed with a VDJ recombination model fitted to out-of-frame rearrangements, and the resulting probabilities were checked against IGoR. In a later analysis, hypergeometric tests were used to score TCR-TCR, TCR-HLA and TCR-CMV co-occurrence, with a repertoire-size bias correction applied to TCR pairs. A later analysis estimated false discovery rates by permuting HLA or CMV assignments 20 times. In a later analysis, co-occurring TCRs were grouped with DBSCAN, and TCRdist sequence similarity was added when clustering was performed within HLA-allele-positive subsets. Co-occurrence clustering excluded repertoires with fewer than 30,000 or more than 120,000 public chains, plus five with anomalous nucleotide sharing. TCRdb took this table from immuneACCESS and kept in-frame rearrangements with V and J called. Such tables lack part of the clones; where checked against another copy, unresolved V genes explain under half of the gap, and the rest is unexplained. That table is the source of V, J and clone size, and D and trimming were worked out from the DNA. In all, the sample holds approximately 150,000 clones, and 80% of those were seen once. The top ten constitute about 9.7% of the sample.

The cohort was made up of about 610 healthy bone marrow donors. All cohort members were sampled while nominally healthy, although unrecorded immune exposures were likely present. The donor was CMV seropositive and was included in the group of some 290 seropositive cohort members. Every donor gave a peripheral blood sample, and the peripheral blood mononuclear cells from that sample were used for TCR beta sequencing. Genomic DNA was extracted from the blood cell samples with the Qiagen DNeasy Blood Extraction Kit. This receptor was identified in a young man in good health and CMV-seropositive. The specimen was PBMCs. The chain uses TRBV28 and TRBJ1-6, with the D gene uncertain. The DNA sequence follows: TGTGCCAGCAGTTCTGTCCGGGGTTCACCCCTCCACTTT. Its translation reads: CASSSVRGSPLHF.